This paragraph covers one T cell receptor (beta chain) sequence. The authors distributed each subset's genomic DNA evenly over several immunoSEQ plates. Method: immunoSEQ multiplex PCR; TCRdb's copy keeps in-frame clones and lacks some. The table lists about 1 million clones, roughly 80% of them singletons. This sample was taken from a study of shared clonotypes between healthy human individuals. With 5 bases removed from V and 0 bases from J, the gap between germline ends came to 11 bases. CDR1 is LNHDA, CDR2 SQIVND, per germline (reference sequence). The CDR3 is made up of 15 amino acids. The clonotype was recovered from a young man in good health. The sequencing input was memory CD4+ T cells sorted from blood. Subset specified: CD45RA-negative fraction. The V and J genes are TRBV19 and TRBJ2-1, with D unresolved. The DNA of the CDR3 is TGTGCCAGTAGTCTTGGGCAGAGCTCCTACAATGAGCAGTTCTTC. Translating gives CASSLGQSSYNEQFF.